What follows describes a single T cell receptor (beta chain). Its target is unknown. The data originate from a study of cytomegalovirus exposure and HLA in healthy donors. Notes on the study in general: Accurate prediction of most subjects' HLA-A and HLA-B alleles from TCR beta sequences was reported.

The V end lost 2 bases, the J end lost 3 bases, and 7 bases lay between the germline ends. The CDR3 is made up of 14 amino acids. The germline gives CDR1 MNHEY, CDR2 SVGAGI. PCR was performed using 60 Vbeta and 13 Jbeta primers. Data came from immunoSEQ multiplex PCR; TCRdb stores just in-frame clones and leaves some out. The sample carries around 100,000 clones, approximately 76% recorded once. The source of this sequence is a woman between 18 and 29 years old in good health and CMV-seropositive. Material: PBMCs. The chain is built from TRBV6-5 and TRBJ2-2; D is uncertain. CDR3 sequence: CASSYPGYTGELFF. The CDR3 region has the DNA TGTGCCAGCAGTTACCCCGGGTACACCGGGGAGCTGTTTTTT.